The 16 T cell receptor beta chains below all came from one sample that was sequenced in a study of Graves' ophthalmopathy and Graves' hyperthyroidism. Amplifying from RNA transcripts, the study obtained TCR beta CDR3 regions. RT-PCR in the first round used HTBI primers; a second-round multiplex PCR followed. Each CDR3 protein is one row after TCRdb ran MiXCR on the multiplex PCR reads. The sample consists of under 200,000 distinct CDR3 sequences, 30% to 45% of them appearing once. The sequencing sample was made of peripheral blood. All receptors derive from a woman aged 40 to 50 with Graves' ophthalmopathy.

This clonotype is large by share. The CDR3 sequence: CASSQTSGGSYEQYF. DNA of the CDR3: TGTGCCAGCAGTCAAACTAGCGGGGGGTCCTACGAGCAGTACTTC. V gene TRBV6-2 or TRBV6-3 combines with J gene TRBJ2-7; 12 bases fit TRBD2. The V gene end was trimmed by 5 bases and the J gene end by 1 base; junction bases not matched to a gene: 3. Germline CDR1 is MNHEY and CDR2 is SVGEGT. The CDR3 extends over 15 amino acids.

This clonotype was found many times. The J gene is TRBJ1-1, the V gene TRBV20-1, with D perhaps matching TRBD1 (6 bases). From germline, CDR1 is DFQATT and CDR2 SNEGSKA (reference sequence). Trimming cost V 5 bases and J 0 bases, with 10 bases left between them. This CDR3 is built from 13 residues. The CDR3 is CSAGGGMNTEAFF. CDR3 coding DNA: TGCAGTGCTGGAGGGGGGATGAACACTGAAGCTTTCTTT.

This clonotype was counted at least ten times. The chain has TRBV2 and TRBJ1-2; D ambiguous. The CDR3 spans 12 residues. Trimming left V 4 bases short and J 5 bases short, with 8 bases between. Germline CDR1 and CDR2: SNHLY and FYNNEI. CDR3 residues: CASSVRGYGYTF. CDR3 in DNA: TGTGCCAGCAGTGTTAGAGGGTATGGCTACACCTTC.

This clonotype was observed a handful of times. The chain employs TRBV19 and TRBJ2-6; possibly TRBD2 for D (6 bases). V was cut by 7 bases and J by 3 bases, with 19 bases left in between. This CDR3 region has 17 residues. From germline, CDR1 is LNHDA and CDR2 SQIVND (reference sequence). CDR3 nucleotides: TGTGCCAGTACCCCAGTAGGAGGGCAGGTTGGGGCCAACGTCCTGACTTTC. Its protein product is CASTPVGGQVGANVLTF.

This clonotype has a count of ten or more. V usage is TRBV28 and J usage is TRBJ1-6; D is ambiguous. This CDR3 contains 15 residues. V was pared by 11 bases and J by 5 bases, with 19 bases between. The V gene's germline CDR1 is MDHEN and CDR2 SYDVKM. CDR3 DNA: TGTGCCGTCCTAGGACGATTCGCGAATAATTCACCCCTCCACTTT. As protein: CAVLGRFANNSPLHF.

This clonotype was seen repeatedly, ten times or more. This rearrangement joins TRBV15 to TRBJ2-7; tentative D call: TRBD1 (6 bases). The CDR3 sequence is 14 residues long. The germline V gene encodes CDR1 LNHNV and CDR2 YYDKDF (reference sequence). V lost 0 bases to trimming and J lost 3 bases, with 9 bases between them. The CDR3 is CATSREPDSYEQYF. The CDR3 DNA is TGTGCCACCAGCAGAGAACCGGACAGCTACGAGCAGTACTTC.

This clonotype has just one count. This chain joins TRBV6-2 or TRBV6-3 and TRBJ1-5, with 8 bases fitting TRBD1. The V segment lost 5 bases and the J segment 7 bases; nucleotides outside the gene matches: 10. The germline V gene has CDR1 MNHEY and CDR2 SVGEGT. The CDR3 covers 15 residues. The chain's CDR3 is CASSQRWDRRQPQHF. DNA of the CDR3: TGTGCCAGCAGTCAAAGGTGGGACAGGAGGCAGCCCCAGCATTTT.

In its sample, this clonotype was seen many times. The chain combines TRBV28 with TRBJ2-5, with TRBD2 matching over 7 bases. Germline V lookup: CDR1 MDHEN, CDR2 SYDVKM. The ends lost 3 bases at V and 3 bases at J; junction bases unmatched: 1. The CDR3 loop spans 13 amino acids. CDR3 DNA: TGTGCCAGCAGTTTTGCGGGAGAAGAGACCCAGTACTTC. Its protein is CASSFAGEETQYF.

Turning to this clonotype: The junction departs from germline at one end; a sequencing error may be responsible. The chain carries TRBV29-1 and TRBJ2-7; D is undetermined. Germline assignment: CDR1 SQVTM and CDR2 ANQGSEA. This CDR3 spans 11 amino acids. The CDR3 loop is CSAVGGYKQYF. Written as DNA, the CDR3 is TGCAGCGCCGTGGGCGGCTACAAGCAGTACTTC.

The rearrangement joins TRBV11-2 to TRBJ2-2; no reliable D call. Germline V gene data show CDR1 as SGHAT and CDR2 as FQNNGV. The CDR3 is 14 amino acids. V was clipped by 0 bases and J by 5 bases, with 7 bases between them. As DNA, the CDR3 is TGTGCCAGCAGCTTAGATCACTGGACCGGGGAGCTGTTTTTT. Translation gives CASSLDHWTGELFF.

The V gene is TRBV6-4, the J gene TRBJ1-5; D is undetermined. The CDR3 spans 13 residues. The V gene's germline CDR1 is MRHNA and CDR2 SNTAGT. V gave up 3 bases and J gave up 4 bases, with 7 bases separating them. CDR3 coding DNA: TGTGCCAGCAGTGATTCGTGGAATCAGCCCCAGCATTTT. Translating it yields CASSDSWNQPQHF.

The J gene is TRBJ2-5, the V gene TRBV11-2; D is undetermined. The CDR3 is 16 residues long. With 5 bases removed from V and 5 bases from J, the gap between germline ends came to 21 bases. Germline CDR1 is SGHAT and CDR2 is FQNNGV. The CDR3 DNA reads TGTGCCAGCAGCCCAGGATGGGCAGTACATCAGGAGACCCAGTACTTC. This translates into CASSPGWAVHQETQYF. Variable domain in full (rest from reference TRBV11-2 and TRBJ2-5): EAGVAQSPRYKIIEKRQSVAFWCNPISGHATLYWYQQILGQGPKLLIQFQNNGVVDDSQLPKDRFSAERLKGVDSTLKIQPAKLEDSAVYLCASSPGWAVHQETQYFGPGTRLLVL.

This clonotype was recorded many times. The chain links TRBV20-1 to TRBJ1-5; D remains ambiguous. Trimming shortened V by 2 bases and J by 3 bases, and 11 bases separated the two germline ends. The germline gives CDR1 DFQATT, CDR2 SNEGSKA (reference sequence). The CDR3 covers 14 residues. The CDR3 region has the DNA TGCAGTGCTAGACGGGTTTCGATCAATCAGCCCCAGCATTTT. This gives the protein CSARRVSINQPQHF.

The V gene is TRBV6-2 or TRBV6-3, the J gene TRBJ1-1; D not certain. The CDR3 totals 12 residues. Trimming cost V 8 bases and J 5 bases, with 12 bases left between them. Germline CDR1 is MNHEY and CDR2 is SVGEGT. In DNA, the CDR3 is TGTGCCAGCGTAAGACTCGGGACTGAAGCTTTCTTT. It specifies CASVRLGTEAFF.

This clonotype was seen only once. The gene calls are TRBV4-3 and TRBJ1-5; 9 nucleotides align to TRBD1. Germline CDR1 reads LGHNA; CDR2 reads YSLEER. The CDR3 has 16 residues. V dropped 8 bases and J dropped 5; count of bases not matched to a gene: 13. The CDR3 here is CASEAGDRVQDQPQHF. DNA for the CDR3: TGCGCCAGCGAAGCGGGGGACAGGGTCCAAGATCAGCCCCAGCATTTT.

This clonotype was detected many times. The chain employs TRBV14 and TRBJ2-7; the D is unclear. There are 16 residues in the CDR3. The V end was cut by 1 base, the J end by 5 bases, with 18 bases between. CDR1 is SGHDN, CDR2 FVKESK, per germline. The CDR3 protein is CASSQASYWDGDEQYF. The CDR3 DNA reads as TGTGCCAGCAGCCAAGCTTCGTACTGGGATGGGGACGAGCAGTACTTC. Using reference TRBV14 and TRBJ2-7 for the parts outside the CDR3, the full variable domain is EAGVTQFPSHSVIEKGQTVTLRCDPISGHDNLYWYRRVMGKEIKFLLHFVKESKQDESGMPNNRFLAERTGGTYSTLKVQPAELEDSGVYFCASSQASYWDGDEQYFGPGTRLTVT.